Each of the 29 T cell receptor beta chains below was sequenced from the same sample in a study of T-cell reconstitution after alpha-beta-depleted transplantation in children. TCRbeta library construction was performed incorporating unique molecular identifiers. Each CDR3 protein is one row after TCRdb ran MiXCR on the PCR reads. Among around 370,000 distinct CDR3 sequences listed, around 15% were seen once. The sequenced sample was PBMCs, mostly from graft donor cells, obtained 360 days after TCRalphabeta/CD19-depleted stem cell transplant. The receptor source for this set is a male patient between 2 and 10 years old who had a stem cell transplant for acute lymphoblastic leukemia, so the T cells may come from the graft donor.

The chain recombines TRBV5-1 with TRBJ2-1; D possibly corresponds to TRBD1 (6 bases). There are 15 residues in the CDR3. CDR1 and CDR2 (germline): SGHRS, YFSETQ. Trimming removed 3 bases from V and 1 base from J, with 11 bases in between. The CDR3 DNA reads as TGCGCCAGCAGCTCCCAAGACAGGTCCTACAATGAGCAGTTCTTC. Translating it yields CASSSQDRSYNEQFF.

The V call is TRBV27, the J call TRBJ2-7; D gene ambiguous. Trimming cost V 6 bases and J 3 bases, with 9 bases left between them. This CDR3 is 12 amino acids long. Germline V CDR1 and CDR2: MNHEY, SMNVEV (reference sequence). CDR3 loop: CASSQNFYEQYF. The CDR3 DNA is TGTGCCAGCAGCCAGAACTTCTACGAGCAGTACTTC.

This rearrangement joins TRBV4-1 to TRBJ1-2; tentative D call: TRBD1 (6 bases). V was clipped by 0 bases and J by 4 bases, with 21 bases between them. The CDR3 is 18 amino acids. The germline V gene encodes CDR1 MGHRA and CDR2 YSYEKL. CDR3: CASSQDGGVGGPIYGYTF. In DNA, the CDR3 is TGCGCCAGCAGCCAAGACGGTGGCGTCGGGGGCCCGATCTATGGCTACACCTTC.

Here the CDR3 DNA reads TGTGCCAGCAGTGGGAATTCCTACGAGCAGTACTTC. Its protein is CASSGNSYEQYF. This chain joins TRBV6-1 and TRBJ2-7; D gene unclear. Trimming left V 4 bases short and J 1 base short, with 5 bases between. This CDR3 spans 12 amino acids. Germline CDR1 and CDR2: MNHNS and SASEGT.

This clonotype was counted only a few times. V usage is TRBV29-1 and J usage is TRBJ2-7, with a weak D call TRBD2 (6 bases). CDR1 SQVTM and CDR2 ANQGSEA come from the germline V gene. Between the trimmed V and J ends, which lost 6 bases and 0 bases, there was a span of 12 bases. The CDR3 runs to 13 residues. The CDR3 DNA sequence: TGCAGCGTCATCGGGACTTCCTCCTACGAGCAGTACTTC. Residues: CSVIGTSSYEQYF.

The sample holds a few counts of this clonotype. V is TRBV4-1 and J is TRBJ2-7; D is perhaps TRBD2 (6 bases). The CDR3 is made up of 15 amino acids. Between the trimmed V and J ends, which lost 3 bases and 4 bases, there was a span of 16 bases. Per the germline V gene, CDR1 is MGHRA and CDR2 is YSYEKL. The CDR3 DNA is TGCGCCAGCAGCCACACTAGCATGGGGGAGTACGAGCAGTACTTC. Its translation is CASSHTSMGEYEQYF.

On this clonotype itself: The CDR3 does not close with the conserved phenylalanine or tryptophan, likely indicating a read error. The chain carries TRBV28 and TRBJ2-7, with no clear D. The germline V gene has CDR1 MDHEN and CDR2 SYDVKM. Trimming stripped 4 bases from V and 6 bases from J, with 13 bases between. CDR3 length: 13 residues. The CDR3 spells CASSSQPTVEQYY. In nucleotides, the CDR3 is TGTGCCAGCAGTTCCCAACCTACGGTCGAGCAGTACTAC.

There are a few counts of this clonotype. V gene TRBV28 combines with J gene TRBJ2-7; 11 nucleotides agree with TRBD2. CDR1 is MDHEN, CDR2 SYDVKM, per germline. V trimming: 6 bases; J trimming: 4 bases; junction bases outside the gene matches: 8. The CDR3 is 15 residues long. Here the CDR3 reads CASSHSRLAGYEQYF. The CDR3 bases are TGTGCCAGCAGCCATTCGAGACTAGCGGGATACGAGCAGTACTTC.

The CDR3 DNA follows: TGTGCCAGCAGCGCGGACAGGGGCCTCGGGGCCAACGTCCTGACTTTC. Protein: CASSADRGLGANVLTF. The chain links TRBV7-3 to TRBJ2-6, with 9 positions matching TRBD1. The V gene end was trimmed by 5 bases and the J gene end by 4 bases; junction bases not matched to a gene: 6. The germline V gene has CDR1 SGHTA and CDR2 FQGTGA. This CDR3 comprises 16 residues.

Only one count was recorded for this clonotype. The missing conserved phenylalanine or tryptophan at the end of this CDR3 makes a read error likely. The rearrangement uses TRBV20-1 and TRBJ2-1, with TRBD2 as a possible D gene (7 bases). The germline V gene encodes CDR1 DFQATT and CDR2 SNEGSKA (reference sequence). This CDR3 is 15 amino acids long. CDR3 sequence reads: CRPRGGEGVGNEQFY. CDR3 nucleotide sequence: TGCAGGCCCCGAGGGGGGGAGGGCGTGGGCAATGAGCAGTTCTAC.

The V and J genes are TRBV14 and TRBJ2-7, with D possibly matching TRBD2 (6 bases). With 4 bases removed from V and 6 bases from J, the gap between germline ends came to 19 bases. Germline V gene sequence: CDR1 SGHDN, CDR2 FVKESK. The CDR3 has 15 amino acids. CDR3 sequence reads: CASSPTAGAWGEQYF. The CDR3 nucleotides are TGTGCCAGCAGCCCAACAGCGGGTGCTTGGGGCGAGCAGTACTTC.

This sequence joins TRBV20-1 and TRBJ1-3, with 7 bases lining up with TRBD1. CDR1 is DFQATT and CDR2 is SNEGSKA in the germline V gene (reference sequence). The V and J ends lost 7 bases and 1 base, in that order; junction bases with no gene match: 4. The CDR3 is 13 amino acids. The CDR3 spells CSVPTGSGNTIYF. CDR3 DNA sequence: TGCAGTGTTCCGACAGGGTCTGGAAACACCATATATTTT.

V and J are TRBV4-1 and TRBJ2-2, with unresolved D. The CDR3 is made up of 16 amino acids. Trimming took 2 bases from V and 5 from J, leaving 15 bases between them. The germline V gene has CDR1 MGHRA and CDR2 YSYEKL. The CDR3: CASSQFVGRVTGELFF. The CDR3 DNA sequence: TGCGCCAGCAGCCAATTCGTAGGCCGAGTAACCGGGGAGCTGTTTTTT.

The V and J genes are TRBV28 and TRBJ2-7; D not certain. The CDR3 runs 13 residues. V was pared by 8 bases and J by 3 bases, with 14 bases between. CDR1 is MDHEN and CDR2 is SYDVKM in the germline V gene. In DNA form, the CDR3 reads TGTGCCAGCGGCCCTCGATCCCTCTACGAGCAGTACTTC. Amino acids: CASGPRSLYEQYF.

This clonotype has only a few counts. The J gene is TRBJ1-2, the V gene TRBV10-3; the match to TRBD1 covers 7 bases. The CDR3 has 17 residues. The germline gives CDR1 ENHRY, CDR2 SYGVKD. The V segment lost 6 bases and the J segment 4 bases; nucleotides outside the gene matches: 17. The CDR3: CAIRGTAEGPGLYGYTF. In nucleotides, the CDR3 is TGTGCCATCAGGGGGACAGCGGAGGGACCGGGGCTCTATGGCTACACCTTC.

The CDR3 protein is CASSSNQVLAVSYEQYF. The CDR3 DNA is TGTGCCAGCAGCTCCAATCAGGTCCTAGCGGTCTCCTACGAGCAGTACTTC. The chain couples TRBV7-2 to TRBJ2-7, with 7 bases lining up with TRBD2. CDR3 length: 17 amino acids. Germline values: CDR1 SGHTA, CDR2 FQGNSA. The trim removed 4 bases at V and 0 bases at J, leaving 12 bases unmatched. Looking up the rest from reference TRBV7-2 and TRBJ2-7 gives the full variable domain: GAGVSQSPSNKVTEKGKDVELRCDPISGHTALYWYRQSLGQGLEFLIYFQGNSAPDKSGLPSDRFSAERTGGSVSTLTIQRTQQEDSAVYLCASSSNQVLAVSYEQYFGPGTRLTVT.

DNA for the CDR3: TGTGCCAGCAAGGTGGCGGGCTACAATGAGCAGTTCTTC. This gives the protein CASKVAGYNEQFF. The gene calls are TRBV6-1 and TRBJ2-1, with D tentatively TRBD2 (5 bases). Trimming removed 7 bases at V and 3 bases at J, with 10 bases between. The length of the CDR3 is 13 residues. The germline V gene has CDR1 MNHNS and CDR2 SASEGT.

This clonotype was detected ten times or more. The CDR3 loop reads CASSETSSYNEQFF. CDR3 bases: TGTGCCAGCAGTGAGACGAGCTCCTACAATGAGCAGTTCTTC. V is TRBV6-4 and J is TRBJ2-1; no definite D call. CDR3 size: 14 residues. CDR1 is MRHNA and CDR2 is SNTAGT in the germline V gene. V lost 3 bases and J 0 bases, leaving 6 bases between the germline ends.

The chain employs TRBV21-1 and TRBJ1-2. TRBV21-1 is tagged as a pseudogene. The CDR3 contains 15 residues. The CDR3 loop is CASSKTLYGRYGYTF. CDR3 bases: TGTGCCAGCAGCAAAACCCTATACGGACGCTATGGCTACACCTTC.

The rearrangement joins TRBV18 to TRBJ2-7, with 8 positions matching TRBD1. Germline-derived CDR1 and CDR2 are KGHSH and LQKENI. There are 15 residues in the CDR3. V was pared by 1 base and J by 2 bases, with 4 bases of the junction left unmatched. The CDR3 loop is CASSPRTGRTYEQYF. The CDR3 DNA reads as TGTGCCAGCTCACCACGGACAGGGAGGACCTACGAGCAGTACTTC.

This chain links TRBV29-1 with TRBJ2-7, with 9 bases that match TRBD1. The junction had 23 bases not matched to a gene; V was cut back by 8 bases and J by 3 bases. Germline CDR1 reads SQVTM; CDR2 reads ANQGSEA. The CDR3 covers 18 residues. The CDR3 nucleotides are TGCAGCAAACCGGGTAGGAACAGGGGGCGCCGACTTGTCTACGAGCAGTACTTC. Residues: CSKPGRNRGRRLVYEQYF.

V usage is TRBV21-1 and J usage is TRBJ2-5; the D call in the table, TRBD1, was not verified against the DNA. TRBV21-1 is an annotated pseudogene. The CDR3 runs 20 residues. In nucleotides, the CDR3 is TGTGCCAGCAGCAAAGCGCTTTTGCCGACAGGATTTAGTTTGGGAGAGACCCAGTACTTC. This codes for CASSKALLPTGFSLGETQYF.

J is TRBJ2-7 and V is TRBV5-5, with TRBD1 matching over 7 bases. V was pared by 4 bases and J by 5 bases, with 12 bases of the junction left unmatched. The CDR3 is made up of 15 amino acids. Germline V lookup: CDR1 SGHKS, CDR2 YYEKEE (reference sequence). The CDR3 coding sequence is TGTGCCAGCAGCCCTGGGACAGACTTGGGGCACGAGCAGTACTTC. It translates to CASSPGTDLGHEQYF.

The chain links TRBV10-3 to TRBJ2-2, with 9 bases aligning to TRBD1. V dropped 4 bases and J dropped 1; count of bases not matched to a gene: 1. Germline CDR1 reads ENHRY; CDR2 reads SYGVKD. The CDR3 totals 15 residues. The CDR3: CAISGGQGNTGELFF. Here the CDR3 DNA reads TGTGCCATCAGTGGGGGACAGGGGAACACCGGGGAGCTGTTTTTT.

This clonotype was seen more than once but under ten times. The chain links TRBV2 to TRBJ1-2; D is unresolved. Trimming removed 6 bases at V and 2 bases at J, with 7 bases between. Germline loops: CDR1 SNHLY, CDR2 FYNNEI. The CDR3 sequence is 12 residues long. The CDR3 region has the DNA TGTGCCAGCAGCGTAGGGAACTATGGCTACACCTTC. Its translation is CASSVGNYGYTF.

CDR3 sequence (DNA): TGTGCCAGCAGCCAAGGGACAGGAAGGGGCGCGGGGGCCAAAAACATTCAGTACTTC. This encodes CASSQGTGRGAGAKNIQYF. The chain couples TRBV4-2 to TRBJ2-4; D might be TRBD1 (7 bases). Germline CDR1 and CDR2: LGHNA and YNFKEQ. V gave up 1 base and J gave up 1 base, with 20 bases separating them. The CDR3 is made up of 19 amino acids.

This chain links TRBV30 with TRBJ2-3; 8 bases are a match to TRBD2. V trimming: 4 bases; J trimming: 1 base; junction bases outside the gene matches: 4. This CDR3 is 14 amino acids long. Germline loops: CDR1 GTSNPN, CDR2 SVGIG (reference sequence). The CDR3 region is CAWTPTSGTDTQYF. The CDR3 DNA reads TGTGCCTGGACTCCGACTAGCGGCACAGATACGCAGTATTTT.

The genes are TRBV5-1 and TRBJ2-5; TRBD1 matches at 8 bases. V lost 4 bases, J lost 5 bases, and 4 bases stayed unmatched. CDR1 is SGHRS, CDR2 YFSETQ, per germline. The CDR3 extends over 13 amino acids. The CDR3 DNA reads TGCGCCAGCAGCCAGGGGACAGGCGAGACCCAGTACTTC. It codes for CASSQGTGETQYF.

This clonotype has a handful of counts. CDR3 sequence reads: CASNPQQGYEQFF. The CDR3, as DNA: TGCGCCAGCAACCCTCAACAGGGATATGAGCAGTTCTTC. This chain links TRBV4-1 with TRBJ2-1; D possibly corresponds to TRBD1 (6 bases). Trimming removed 7 bases at V and 8 bases at J, with 15 bases between. Germline V CDR1 and CDR2: MGHRA, YSYEKL. This CDR3 region has 13 residues.